One and the same sample provided the 9 T cell receptor beta chains below, sequenced in a study of shared clonotypes between healthy human individuals. Only in-frame clones appear in the TCRdb table, and some are missing; sequencing was by immunoSEQ multiplex PCR. The sample yields 950,000 to 1,200,000 clones, about 72% seen once. Sequencing was done on a sample of memory CD4+ T cells from PBMCs. Subset described: CD45RA-negative fraction. The source is a man between 18 and 29 years old in good health. Some clones in this sample may be carry-over from other donors' samples.

In this sample, this clone turned up a few times. The V gene is TRBV2, the J gene TRBJ1-5; 9 nucleotides match TRBD1. V gave up 5 bases and J gave up 5 bases; unmatched junction bases: 4. The CDR3 sequence is 14 residues long. Germline V gene sequence: CDR1 SNHLY, CDR2 FYNNEI. The CDR3 region has the DNA TGTGCCAGCAGTACACAGGGGGCTGATCAGCCCCAGCATTTT. Protein sequence: CASSTQGADQPQHF.

CDR3 residues: CASSQDSGSAGNEQFF. The CDR3, as DNA: TGCGCCAGCAGCCAAGATAGCGGGAGCGCCGGAAATGAGCAGTTCTTC. The chain combines TRBV4-3 with TRBJ2-1, with 9 bases fitting TRBD2. Germline values: CDR1 LGHNA, CDR2 YSLEER. V shed 0 bases and J 7 bases; nucleotides not matched to a gene: 7. There are 16 residues in the CDR3.

V usage is TRBV13 and J usage is TRBJ1-3; D is undetermined. The V end was cut by 4 bases, the J end by 8 bases, with 12 bases between. The CDR3 is 13 amino acids. Germline values: CDR1 PRHDT, CDR2 FYEKMQ (reference sequence). Here the CDR3 DNA reads TGTGCCAGCAGCTCCTACTCTCGGGACACCATATATTTT. The encoded protein is CASSSYSRDTIYF.

The chain combines TRBV9 with TRBJ2-5; 7 bases match TRBD2. Trimming at V came to 0 bases and at J to 5 bases, leaving 7 bases not matched to a gene. Germline values: CDR1 SGDLS, CDR2 YYNGEE. The CDR3 spans 15 residues. CDR3 loop: CASSVEGGSWETQYF. The CDR3, as DNA: TGTGCCAGCAGCGTAGAGGGCGGGAGTTGGGAGACCCAGTACTTC.

The chain combines TRBV30 with TRBJ1-1, with D tentatively TRBD1 (6 bases). The CDR3 is 13 amino acids. The germline gives CDR1 GTSNPN, CDR2 SVGIG (reference sequence). Trimming cost V 2 bases and J 6 bases, with 13 bases left between them. This CDR3 is CAWSSYRESEAFF. For the CDR3, the DNA is TGTGCCTGGAGTTCTTACAGGGAATCTGAAGCTTTCTTT.

This chain joins TRBV19 and TRBJ2-3; 11 bases are shared with TRBD2. CDR1 and CDR2 (germline): LNHDA, SQIVND (reference sequence). Trimming at V came to 3 bases and at J to 7 bases, leaving 9 bases not matched to a gene. CDR3 length equals 16 residues. CDR3 DNA sequence: TGTGCCAGTAGTATTGATAGCGGGAGGGCCCAAAATACGCAGTATTTT. Its translation is CASSIDSGRAQNTQYF.

About this clone itself: It may be a read error: a sequence one base away is much more abundant. J is TRBJ1-3 and V is TRBV5-5; D is unclear. The V gene lost 2 bases and the J gene lost 4 bases, with 4 bases spanning the gap. Germline CDR1 is SGHKS and CDR2 is YYEKEE (reference sequence). The CDR3 is 12 amino acids. The CDR3 reads CASSLQGNTIYF. The DNA of the CDR3 is TGTGCCAGCAGCTTACAGGGAAACACCATATATTTT.

The chain uses TRBV2 and TRBJ1-1, with 9 bases aligning to TRBD1. The germline CDR1 and CDR2 sequences are SNHLY and FYNNEI. With V trimmed by 5 bases and J by 7 bases, 8 bases remained unmatched. CDR3 size: 14 residues. The CDR3 DNA follows: TGTGCCAGCAGTACGGGACAGGGAATAATTGAAGCTTTCTTT. Its translation is CASSTGQGIIEAFF.

The chain recombines TRBV28 with TRBJ1-1; possible D gene TRBD1, 5 bases. This CDR3 contains 14 residues. The V gene's germline CDR1 is MDHEN and CDR2 SYDVKM. Trimming cost V 5 bases and J 5 bases, with 15 bases left between them. In nucleotides, the CDR3 is TGTGCCAGCAGTCGGCTGGGGGTCTTGACTGAAGCTTTCTTT. Translating it yields CASSRLGVLTEAFF.